This T cell receptor (beta chain) was profiled in a study of T cell responses to AZD1222 COVID-19 vaccine. Study context: Doses given second, at about 4 or about 12 weeks, were pooled.

Details on this clone: Its antigen is unidentified.

Study findings and constraints: Repertoires were obtained solely post-peak T cell response.

V lost 7 bases and J 4 bases, leaving 10 bases between the germline ends. Germline CDR1 MNHEY, CDR2 SMNVEV (reference sequence). CDR3 length: 12 residues. Generated by immunoSEQ multiplex PCR, the TCRdb table keeps only in-frame clones and is missing some. The repertoire holds about 150,000 clones, with approximately 90% as singletons. The sequenced sample was peripheral blood, obtained on day 0 of AZD1222 vaccination. The sequence was collected from an adult in good health. V and J are TRBV27 and TRBJ1-1; D remains unclear. The CDR3 sequence: CASISWGTEAFF. In DNA, the CDR3 is TGTGCCAGCATCTCCTGGGGCACTGAAGCTTTCTTT.